The 30 T cell receptor beta chains in this list originate from one sample, sequenced in a study of T cell responses to AZD1222 COVID-19 vaccine. This table comes from immunoSEQ multiplex PCR, and its TCRdb copy is limited to in-frame clones, with some not included. Among 87,000 or so clones listed, around nine tenths were seen once. The material was peripheral blood, obtained on day 0 of AZD1222 vaccination. These receptors were taken from an adult in good health.

The chain is built from TRBV15 and TRBJ2-7; D possibly corresponds to TRBD2 (6 bases). Trimming cost V 0 bases and J 7 bases, with 13 bases left between them. The CDR3 loop spans 14 amino acids. Germline V gene sequence: CDR1 LNHNV, CDR2 YYDKDF (reference sequence). The CDR3 DNA sequence: TGTGCCACCAGCAGAGATCCCCAGGCGGGGGAGCAGTACTTC. Its translation is CATSRDPQAGEQYF.

CDR3 nucleotide sequence: TGTGCCAGCAGCCCGGGGGTATACTATGGCTACACCTTC. It is translated as CASSPGVYYGYTF. The chain uses TRBV14 and TRBJ1-2; TRBD1 might be the D (5 bases). The CDR3 has 13 amino acids. V was cut by 4 bases and J by 3 bases, with 9 bases left in between. From germline, CDR1 is SGHDN and CDR2 FVKESK.

The CDR3 region is CASSFLAGSYNEQFF. CDR3 bases: TGTGCCAGCAGCTTCCTCGCGGGGAGTTACAATGAGCAGTTCTTC. The rearrangement joins TRBV7-6 to TRBJ2-1; D possibly corresponds to TRBD2 (6 bases). The CDR3 contains 15 residues. With 3 bases removed from V and 4 bases from J, the gap between germline ends came to 13 bases. The V gene's germline CDR1 is SGHVS and CDR2 FNYEAQ.

This chain uses TRBV2 with TRBJ1-4; D is perhaps TRBD1 (6 bases). V lost 3 bases, J lost 4 bases, and 9 bases lay in between. The CDR3 is 14 amino acids. Germline lookup yields CDR1 SNHLY and CDR2 FYNNEI. This chain's CDR3 is CASSEIQGNEKLFF. The CDR3 nucleotides are TGTGCCAGCAGTGAGATACAGGGTAATGAAAAACTGTTTTTT.

This chain links TRBV3-1 (or the pseudogene TRBV3-2) with TRBJ2-2; the match to TRBD2 covers 12 bases. Looked up from germline, CDR1 is LGHDT and CDR2 is YNNKEL (reference sequence). The J segment lost 9 bases and the V segment lost 4 bases, leaving 3 bases of the junction unmatched. This CDR3 is built from 14 residues. CDR3 DNA: TGTGCCAGCAGCCCTAGCGGGGGGGCATGGGAGCTGTTTTTT. It is translated as CASSPSGGAWELFF.

This sequence joins TRBV3-1 (or the pseudogene TRBV3-2) and TRBJ2-3; D unclear. The CDR3 length is 12 residues. CDR1 LGHDT and CDR2 YNNKEL come from the germline V gene (reference sequence). V was cut by 4 bases and J by 4 bases, with 6 bases left in between. The CDR3 bases are TGTGCCAGCAGCCTAGTGGCAGATACGCAGTATTTT. It translates to CASSLVADTQYF.

This chain uses TRBV5-1 with TRBJ1-4, with TRBD1 identical over 7 bases. This CDR3 spans 16 amino acids. Germline trimming cut 4 bases from V and 8 bases from J; bases unmatched to any gene: 14. Germline-derived CDR1 and CDR2 are SGHRS and YFSETQ. Here the CDR3 reads CASSRPTGAEYEKLFF. The CDR3 bases are TGCGCCAGCAGCAGGCCTACAGGGGCGGAGTACGAAAAACTGTTTTTT.

This chain links TRBV5-1 with TRBJ2-5; D gene ambiguous. The V end was cut by 5 bases, the J end by 1 base, with 15 bases between. The CDR3 length is 15 residues. From germline, CDR1 is SGHRS and CDR2 YFSETQ. The CDR3 nucleotides read TGCGCCAGCAGTGCTTTGGCGGAACCCCAAGAGACCCAGTACTTC. Its translation: CASSALAEPQETQYF.

The CDR3 is CASSPGFSLNEQFF. Written as DNA, the CDR3 is TGTGCCAGCAGCCCCGGTTTTAGCTTGAATGAGCAGTTCTTC. V gene TRBV3-1 (or the pseudogene TRBV3-2) combines with J gene TRBJ2-1; D is uncertain. V shed 4 bases and J shed 7 bases, with 14 bases lying between them. CDR3 length equals 14 residues. The germline V gene encodes CDR1 LGHDT and CDR2 YNNKEL (reference sequence).

This sequence joins TRBV28 and TRBJ1-4, with no clear D. Germline V gives CDR1 MDHEN, CDR2 SYDVKM. The V end was cut by 7 bases, the J end by 5 bases, with 14 bases between. The CDR3 contains 14 residues. As DNA, the CDR3 is TGTGCCAGCATTAGGAGTGATGGAAATGAAAAACTGTTTTTT. The encoded protein is CASIRSDGNEKLFF.

This clone was detected only a few times. The rearrangement uses TRBV6-5 and TRBJ1-2; weak D call: TRBD1 (6 bases). Germline V gene lookup returns CDR1 MNHEY and CDR2 SVGAGI. With 5 bases removed from V and 8 bases from J, the gap between germline ends came to 18 bases. CDR3 size: 14 residues. CDR3: CASSLRDNLKGYTF. The CDR3 bases are TGTGCCAGCAGTCTCCGGGACAATTTAAAAGGCTACACCTTC.

The chain carries TRBV7-3 and TRBJ2-1; a possible D gene is TRBD1 (6 bases). This CDR3 has 15 amino acids. Trimming took off 5 bases at V and 6 bases at J, with 17 bases between the two ends. Germline-derived CDR1 and CDR2 are SGHTA and FQGTGA. CDR3 in DNA: TGTGCCAGCAGCCAGGGGCAGGTTGGGTCCAATGAGCAGTTCTTC. This gives the protein CASSQGQVGSNEQFF. The whole variable domain, filled in from reference TRBV7-3 and TRBJ2-1, reads GAGVSQTPSNKVTEKGKYVELRCDPISGHTALYWYRQSLGQGPEFLIYFQGTGAADDSGLPNDRFFAVRPEGSVSTLKIQRTERGDSAVYLCASSQGQVGSNEQFFGPGTRLTVL.

This chain uses TRBV3-1 (or the pseudogene TRBV3-2) with TRBJ2-1; weak D call: TRBD1 (5 bases). The CDR3 runs 13 residues. Germline V gene lookup returns CDR1 LGHDT and CDR2 YNNKEL (reference sequence). With 4 bases removed from V and 5 bases from J, the gap between germline ends came to 9 bases. CDR3 nucleotide sequence: TGTGCCAGCAGCCGCCCAGGGAACAATGAGCAGTTCTTC. The encoded protein is CASSRPGNNEQFF.

This clone has a handful of counts. The rearrangement links TRBV10-1 to TRBJ2-2, with 9 bases that match TRBD1. The V and J ends lost 5 bases and 7 bases, in that order; junction bases with no gene match: 2. The germline gives CDR1 WNHNN, CDR2 SYGVQD (reference sequence). The CDR3 covers 13 residues. This CDR3 reads CASSWTGVGELFF. DNA of the CDR3: TGCGCCAGCAGTTGGACAGGGGTCGGGGAGCTGTTTTTT.

V usage is TRBV15 and J usage is TRBJ2-7, with 9 bases that match TRBD1. Trimming cost V 0 bases and J 3 bases; bases outside gene matches: 15. Germline loops: CDR1 LNHNV, CDR2 YYDKDF (reference sequence). The CDR3 is 19 amino acids. The CDR3 bases are TGTGCCACCAGCAGAGATAGGGGCGCACCGGGACAGGGTCTCTACGAGCAGTACTTC. This translates into CATSRDRGAPGQGLYEQYF.

This chain joins TRBV29-1 and TRBJ2-1, with D hard to call. The ends were cut back, 4 bases at V and 7 bases at J, with 5 bases in the middle. The CDR3 has 10 amino acids. The V gene's germline CDR1 is SQVTM and CDR2 ANQGSEA. The CDR3: CSVVGNEQFF. DNA of the CDR3: TGCAGCGTTGTTGGAAATGAGCAGTTCTTC.

Here the CDR3 reads CASSAYHREGNEQFF. The CDR3 DNA follows: TGCGCCAGCAGTGCCTATCACAGGGAGGGCAATGAGCAGTTCTTC. The J gene is TRBJ2-1, the V gene TRBV10-1; tentatively, D is TRBD2 (7 bases). The V gene's germline CDR1 is WNHNN and CDR2 SYGVQD (reference sequence). This CDR3 spans 15 amino acids. V shed 4 bases and J shed 6 bases, with 16 bases lying between them.

This sequence joins TRBV4-2 and TRBJ1-6; 9 nucleotides align to TRBD1. Germline V gene lookup returns CDR1 LGHNA and CDR2 YNFKEQ. V lost 2 bases to trimming and J lost 7 bases; unmatched junction nucleotides: 6. The CDR3 length is 16 residues. This CDR3 reads CASSQLGGQGNSPLHF. The CDR3 nucleotides are TGTGCCAGCAGCCAACTCGGAGGACAGGGGAATTCACCCCTCCACTTT.

The chain combines TRBV12-3 or TRBV12-4 with TRBJ1-5; D call uncertain. CDR3 length equals 12 residues. Trimming shortened V by 3 bases and J by 4 bases, and 4 bases separated the two germline ends. CDR3 bases: TGTGCCAGCAGTTTCTGGAATCAGCCCCAGCATTTT. This gives the protein CASSFWNQPQHF.

The chain uses TRBV7-2 and TRBJ2-2; D is ambiguous. CDR1 SGHTA and CDR2 FQGNSA come from the germline V gene. V gave up 2 bases and J gave up 2 bases, with 6 bases separating them. CDR3 size: 14 residues. The CDR3 nucleotides read TGTGCCAGCAGCTTAAGTAGAAACACCGGGGAGCTGTTTTTT. Its protein product is CASSLSRNTGELFF. The full variable domain, completed using reference TRBV7-2 and TRBJ2-2, is GAGVSQSPSNKVTEKGKDVELRCDPISGHTALYWYRQSLGQGLEFLIYFQGNSAPDKSGLPSDRFSAERTGGSVSTLTIQRTQQEDSAVYLCASSLSRNTGELFFGEGSRLTVL.

This rearrangement joins TRBV3-1 (or the pseudogene TRBV3-2) to TRBJ2-7, with a tentative D call TRBD2 (6 bases). Germline lookup yields CDR1 LGHDT and CDR2 YNNKEL (reference sequence). The CDR3 runs 14 residues. V was clipped by 4 bases and J by 1 base, with 11 bases between them. CDR3 amino acids: CASSRPGLSYEQYF. For the CDR3, the DNA is TGTGCCAGCAGCCGCCCCGGACTATCCTACGAGCAGTACTTC.

This sequence joins TRBV11-2 and TRBJ2-3; 7 nucleotides line up with TRBD1. Germline trimming cut 5 bases from V and 1 base from J; bases unmatched to any gene: 6. The CDR3 has 15 amino acids. Germline V gene sequence: CDR1 SGHAT, CDR2 FQNNGV. In DNA form, the CDR3 reads TGTGCCAGCAGCGCCTACAGGGGCGGCACAGATACGCAGTATTTT. Protein product: CASSAYRGGTDTQYF.

The CDR3: CASSQVVSNPNYGYTF. The CDR3 DNA follows: TGCGCCAGCAGCCAAGTAGTATCGAACCCTAACTATGGCTACACCTTC. The rearrangement uses TRBV4-1 and TRBJ1-2; D call uncertain. This CDR3 is built from 16 residues. Germline V gene sequence: CDR1 MGHRA, CDR2 YSYEKL. V lost 1 base and J 0 bases, leaving 12 bases between the germline ends.

The V and J genes are TRBV7-8 and TRBJ2-1; perhaps TRBD1 as D (6 bases). The V end lost 5 bases, the J end lost 14 bases, and 13 bases lay between the germline ends. Germline CDR1 and CDR2: SGHVS and FQNEAQ. This CDR3 spans 11 amino acids. The CDR3 DNA follows: TGTGCCAGCAGCGGAGTGGGGGCGGAGTTCTTC. This encodes CASSGVGAEFF.

The chain recombines TRBV4-1 with TRBJ1-2; D not certain. Trimming took 4 bases from V and 8 from J, leaving 17 bases between them. The CDR3 has 14 residues. CDR1 and CDR2 (germline): MGHRA, YSYEKL. The CDR3 DNA reads as TGCGCCAGCAGCCGACTTATCGGAACCCGGGGCTACACCTTC. Its translation is CASSRLIGTRGYTF.

The chain links TRBV5-5 to TRBJ2-2; possibly TRBD2 for D (5 bases). Trimming removed 4 bases at V and 4 bases at J, with 20 bases between. CDR3 length: 17 residues. Germline values: CDR1 SGHKS, CDR2 YYEKEE (reference sequence). In DNA form, the CDR3 reads TGTGCCAGCAGCCCCTCCTGGGCGGGCTTCTCCACCGGGGAGCTGTTTTTT. Protein product: CASSPSWAGFSTGELFF.

This chain connects TRBV6-1 to TRBJ1-2, with a possible D match to TRBD1 (6 bases). The CDR3 sequence is 14 residues long. CDR1 is MNHNS, CDR2 SASEGT, per germline. Trimming pared 1 base from V and 6 bases from J, leaving 12 bases between. The CDR3 spells CASSEVGARDGYTF. The CDR3 DNA reads as TGTGCCAGCAGTGAAGTGGGGGCGCGTGATGGCTACACCTTC.

This chain connects TRBV6-5 to TRBJ1-5, with 11 bases identical to TRBD1. The CDR3 has 14 amino acids. Unmatched junction bases numbered 0, after V lost 2 bases and J lost 6 bases. Germline V gene sequence: CDR1 MNHEY, CDR2 SVGAGI. The chain's CDR3 is CASSYGTGGQPQHF. The CDR3 DNA reads TGTGCCAGCAGTTACGGGACAGGGGGTCAGCCCCAGCATTTT.

V and J are TRBV5-4 and TRBJ1-2; possibly TRBD1 for D (5 bases). Trimming left V 1 base short and J 4 bases short, with 14 bases between. The germline V gene has CDR1 SGHNT and CDR2 YYREEE (reference sequence). CDR3 size: 15 residues. The CDR3 sequence: CASSLIGGFGYGYTF. In nucleotides, the CDR3 is TGTGCCAGCAGCTTGATCGGGGGTTTCGGCTATGGCTACACCTTC.

The rearrangement joins TRBV28 to TRBJ1-5, with D maybe TRBD1 (5 bases). Trimming removed 2 bases at V and 7 bases at J, with 12 bases between. CDR3 length: 14 residues. Germline V gene data show CDR1 as MDHEN and CDR2 as SYDVKM. The CDR3 coding sequence is TGTGCCAGCAGTTTAGGGGGTCTACGGCAGCCCCAGCATTTT. This codes for CASSLGGLRQPQHF.